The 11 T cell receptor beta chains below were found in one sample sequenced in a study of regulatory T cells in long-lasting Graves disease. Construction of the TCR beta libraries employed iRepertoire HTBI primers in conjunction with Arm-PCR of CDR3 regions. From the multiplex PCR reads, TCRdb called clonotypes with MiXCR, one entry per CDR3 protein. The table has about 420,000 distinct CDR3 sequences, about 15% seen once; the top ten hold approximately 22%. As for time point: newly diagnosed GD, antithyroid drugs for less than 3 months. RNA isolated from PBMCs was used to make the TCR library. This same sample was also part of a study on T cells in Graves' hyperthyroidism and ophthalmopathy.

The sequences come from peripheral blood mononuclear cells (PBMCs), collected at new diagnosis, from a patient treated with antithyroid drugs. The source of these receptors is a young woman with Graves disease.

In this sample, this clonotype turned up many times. The CDR3 here is CASSPLLAGSYNEQFF. Written as DNA, the CDR3 is TGTGCCAGCAGTCCCCTTCTAGCGGGCTCCTACAATGAGCAGTTCTTC. This rearrangement joins TRBV28 to TRBJ2-1; 8 bases agree with TRBD2. The CDR3 spans 16 residues. Germline CDR1 reads MDHEN; CDR2 reads SYDVKM. The V segment lost 5 bases and the J segment 0 bases; nucleotides outside the gene matches: 6. The full variable domain, completed using reference TRBV28 and TRBJ2-1, is DVKVTQSSRYLVKRTGEKVFLECVQDMDHENMFWYRQDPGLGLRLIYFSYDVKMKEKGDIPEGYSVSREKKERFSLILESASTNQTSMYLCASSPLLAGSYNEQFFGPGTRLTVL.

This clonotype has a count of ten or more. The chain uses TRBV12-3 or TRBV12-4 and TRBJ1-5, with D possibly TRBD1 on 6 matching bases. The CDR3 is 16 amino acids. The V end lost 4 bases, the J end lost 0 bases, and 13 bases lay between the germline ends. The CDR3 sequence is CASSSGTLYSNQPQHF. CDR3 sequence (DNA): TGTGCCAGCAGTTCCGGGACACTCTATAGCAATCAGCCCCAGCATTTT.

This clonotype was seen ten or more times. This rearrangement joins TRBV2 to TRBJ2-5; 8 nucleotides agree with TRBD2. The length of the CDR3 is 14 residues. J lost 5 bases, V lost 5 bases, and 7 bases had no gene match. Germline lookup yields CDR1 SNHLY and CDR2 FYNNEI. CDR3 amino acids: CASSRLATTETQYF. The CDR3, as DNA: TGTGCCAGCAGTAGACTAGCGACGACGGAGACCCAGTACTTC.

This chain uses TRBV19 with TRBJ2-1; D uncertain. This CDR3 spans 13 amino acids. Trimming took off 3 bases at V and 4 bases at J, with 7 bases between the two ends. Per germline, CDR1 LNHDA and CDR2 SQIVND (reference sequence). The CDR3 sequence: CASSISGYNEQFF. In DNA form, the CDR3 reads TGTGCCAGTAGTATTTCTGGATACAATGAGCAGTTCTTC.

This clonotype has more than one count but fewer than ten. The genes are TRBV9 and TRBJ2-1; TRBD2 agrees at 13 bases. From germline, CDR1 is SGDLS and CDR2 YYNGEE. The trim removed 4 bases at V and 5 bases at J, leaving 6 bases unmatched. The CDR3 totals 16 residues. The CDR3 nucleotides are TGTGCCAGCAGCTCAAGACTAGCGGGAGGAGACAATGAGCAGTTCTTC. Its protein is CASSSRLAGGDNEQFF.

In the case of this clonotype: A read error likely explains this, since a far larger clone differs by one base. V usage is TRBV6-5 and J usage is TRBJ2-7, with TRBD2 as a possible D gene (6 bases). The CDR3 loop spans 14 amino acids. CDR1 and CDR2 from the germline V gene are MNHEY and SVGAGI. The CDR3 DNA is TGTGCCGGCAGTTCCCCTTTCGGAGGGAACGAGCAGTACTTC. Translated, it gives CAGSSPFGGNEQYF.

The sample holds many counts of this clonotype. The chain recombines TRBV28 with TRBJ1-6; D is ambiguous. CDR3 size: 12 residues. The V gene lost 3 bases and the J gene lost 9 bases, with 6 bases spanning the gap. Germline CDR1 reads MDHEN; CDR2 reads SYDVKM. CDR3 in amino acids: CASSFVSSPLHF. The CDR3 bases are TGTGCCAGCAGTTTTGTTAGTTCACCCCTCCACTTT.

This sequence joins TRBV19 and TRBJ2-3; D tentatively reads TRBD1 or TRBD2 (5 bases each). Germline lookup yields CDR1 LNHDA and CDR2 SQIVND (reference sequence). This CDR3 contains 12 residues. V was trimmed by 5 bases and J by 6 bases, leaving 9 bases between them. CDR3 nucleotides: TGTGCCAGTAGTTCGTGGGGGGATACGCAGTATTTT. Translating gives CASSSWGDTQYF.

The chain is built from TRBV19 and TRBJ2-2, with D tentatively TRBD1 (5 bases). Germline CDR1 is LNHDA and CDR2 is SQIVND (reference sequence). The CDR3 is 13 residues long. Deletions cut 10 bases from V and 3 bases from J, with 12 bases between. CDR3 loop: CAISGYDTGELFF. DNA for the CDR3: TGTGCCATTTCAGGGTATGACACCGGGGAGCTGTTTTTT.

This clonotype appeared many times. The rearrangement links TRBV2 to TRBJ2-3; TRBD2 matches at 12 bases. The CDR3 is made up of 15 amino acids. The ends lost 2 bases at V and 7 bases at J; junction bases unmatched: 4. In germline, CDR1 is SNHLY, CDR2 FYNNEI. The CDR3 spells CASSERLAGANTQYF. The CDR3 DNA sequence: TGTGCCAGCAGTGAACGACTAGCGGGAGCAAATACGCAGTATTTT.

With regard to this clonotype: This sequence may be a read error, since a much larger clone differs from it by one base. Here the CDR3 DNA reads TGCAGTGCTCCAAGGACCGACAATGAGCAGTTCTTC. Translation: CSAPRTDNEQFF. The chain joins TRBV20-1 to TRBJ2-1; D not resolved. The CDR3 totals 12 residues. V was shortened by 5 bases and J by 5 bases, with 10 bases between the two germline ends. Germline V gene sequence: CDR1 DFQATT, CDR2 SNEGSKA (reference sequence).